The 32 T cell receptor beta chains below were found in one sample sequenced in a study of blood T cells in healthy people across ages. A second roughly 6 to 12 cycle PCR used barcoded and J-beta primers. TCRdb called the 5' RACE reads again in MiXCR, with one record for every CDR3 protein. The table records almost 800,000 distinct CDR3 sequences, roughly 64% of them present only once. The sample taken for sequencing was blood. These receptors were collected from a man aged 25-45 years in good health.

CDR3 residues: CASRATGGGYEQYF. DNA for the CDR3: TGTGCCAGCAGAGCGACAGGGGGAGGCTACGAGCAGTACTTC. The rearrangement joins TRBV28 to TRBJ2-7; TRBD1 aligns across 9 bases. Losses at the gene ends were 6 bases for V and 3 bases for J; bases not matched to a gene: 6. CDR1 is MDHEN, CDR2 SYDVKM, per germline. This CDR3 has 14 residues.

CDR3 nucleotides: TGCAGCGTTGAAGGGACAGGGGGGGCCGAGCAGTACTTC. It translates to CSVEGTGGAEQYF. V gene TRBV29-1 combines with J gene TRBJ2-7; 10 bases align to TRBD1. This CDR3 region has 13 residues. Germline V CDR1 and CDR2: SQVTM, ANQGSEA. Trimming took 1 base from V and 6 from J; bases not matched to a gene: 3.

The chain carries TRBV7-2 and TRBJ2-6, with D maybe TRBD1 (5 bases). Trimming shortened V by 5 bases and J by 3 bases, and 11 bases separated the two germline ends. The CDR3 has 15 amino acids. Looked up from germline, CDR1 is SGHTA and CDR2 is FQGNSA. The CDR3 nucleotides are TGTGCCAGCAGCCGCGGCAGGGATGGGGCCAACGTCCTGACTTTC. Its translation is CASSRGRDGANVLTF.

The chain joins TRBV27 to TRBJ2-1; 10 bases map to TRBD2. This CDR3 contains 16 residues. CDR1 and CDR2 from the germline V gene are MNHEY and SMNVEV (reference sequence). With V trimmed by 3 bases and J by 10 bases, 12 bases remained unmatched. The CDR3 reads CASSLMAASGRGEQFF. DNA of the CDR3: TGTGCCAGCAGTTTGATGGCGGCTAGCGGGAGAGGGGAGCAGTTCTTC.

V and J are TRBV6-1 and TRBJ2-1; 8 bases are shared with TRBD2. This CDR3 contains 14 residues. With V trimmed by 11 bases and J by 0 bases, 6 bases remained unmatched. Germline CDR1 and CDR2: MNHNS and SASEGT. The CDR3 spells CASWRGDSYNEQFF. The CDR3, as DNA: TGTGCCTCCTGGCGGGGGGACTCCTACAATGAGCAGTTCTTC.

CDR3: CASKFAGFTGELFF. The DNA for the CDR3 is TGTGCCAGCAAGTTTGCGGGATTCACCGGGGAGCTGTTTTTT. V usage is TRBV12-3 or TRBV12-4 and J usage is TRBJ2-2, with D possibly being TRBD2 (6 bases). Trimming shortened V by 7 bases and J by 4 bases, and 13 bases separated the two germline ends. This CDR3 is 14 amino acids long.

The table lists this clonotype with a few counts. V and J are TRBV7-2 and TRBJ2-5, with D perhaps being TRBD1 or TRBD2 (5 bases each). CDR3 length: 13 amino acids. V lost 5 bases and J lost 4, with 11 bases in between. Looked up from germline, CDR1 is SGHTA and CDR2 is FQGNSA. The CDR3: CASSPTRGETQYF. DNA of the CDR3: TGTGCCAGCAGCCCTACTAGGGGAGAGACCCAGTACTTC.

The chain has TRBV28 and TRBJ2-7, with D possibly matching TRBD1 (6 bases). The CDR3 covers 14 residues. V was clipped by 4 bases and J by 5 bases, with 15 bases between them. CDR1 MDHEN and CDR2 SYDVKM come from the germline V gene. The CDR3 loop reads CASSSNRVRNEQYF. As DNA, the CDR3 is TGTGCCAGCAGTTCGAACAGGGTTCGAAACGAGCAGTACTTC.

DNA of the CDR3: TGTGCCAGCAGCGGGACTAGCGGAGGGCCCACAGATACGCAGTATTTT. Its translation: CASSGTSGGPTDTQYF. The chain combines TRBV12-3 or TRBV12-4 with TRBJ2-3, with 11 positions matching TRBD2. This CDR3 has 16 residues. V trimming: 6 bases; J trimming: 2 bases; junction bases outside the gene matches: 7.

This clonotype appeared a few times. The V gene is TRBV4-1, the J gene TRBJ1-5; D uncertain. CDR3 length equals 15 residues. V was cut by 2 bases and J by 2 bases, with 10 bases left in between. Per germline, CDR1 MGHRA and CDR2 YSYEKL. This CDR3 is CASSQFRLGNQPQHF. The DNA for the CDR3 is TGCGCCAGCAGCCAATTCCGTTTAGGCAATCAGCCCCAGCATTTT.

This clonotype was detected a few times. This chain uses TRBV11-2 with TRBJ2-1; tentative D call: TRBD2 (6 bases). Trimming removed 8 bases at V and 6 bases at J, with 14 bases between. Germline V gives CDR1 SGHAT, CDR2 FQNNGV. The CDR3 has 13 residues. In DNA form, the CDR3 reads TGTGCCAGCCACCAGGGACTGTTCAATGAGCAGTTCTTC. It is translated as CASHQGLFNEQFF.

The V and J genes are TRBV11-2 and TRBJ2-1; 8 nucleotides agree with TRBD2. CDR1 SGHAT and CDR2 FQNNGV come from the germline V gene. The CDR3 is made up of 18 amino acids. The V segment lost 5 bases and the J segment 0 bases; nucleotides outside the gene matches: 12. CDR3 sequence: CASSPPGLEGNSYNEQFF. CDR3 nucleotide sequence: TGTGCCAGCAGCCCCCCGGGACTAGAAGGAAACTCCTACAATGAGCAGTTCTTC.

The rearrangement joins TRBV6-2 or TRBV6-3 to TRBJ2-1, with 15 bases fitting TRBD2. The J call may be incorrect, as the DNA end agrees better with TRBJ2-7. The CDR3 sequence is 18 residues long. CDR1 MNHEY and CDR2 SVGEGT come from the germline V gene. CDR3 amino acids: CASRPGLAGGRVYNEQYF. CDR3 coding DNA: TGTGCCAGCAGACCGGGACTAGCGGGAGGCCGGGTCTACAATGAGCAGTACTTC.

This clonotype was seen a few times. The gene calls are TRBV4-2 and TRBJ2-7; TRBD1 is a possible D gene (6 bases). Germline lookup yields CDR1 LGHNA and CDR2 YNFKEQ. V lost 2 bases, J lost 5 bases, and 19 bases lay in between. The CDR3 runs 16 residues. This CDR3 reads CASSQSSGQSWNEQYF. CDR3 nucleotide sequence: TGTGCCAGCAGCCAAAGTTCCGGACAGTCTTGGAACGAGCAGTACTTC.

This clonotype was seen a handful of times. The chain couples TRBV15 to TRBJ2-5; D unresolved. The germline gives CDR1 LNHNV, CDR2 YYDKDF (reference sequence). Trimming shortened V by 7 bases and J by 7 bases, and 16 bases separated the two germline ends. CDR3 length: 13 amino acids. The CDR3 reads CATTTKIPGTQYF. The CDR3 DNA reads TGTGCCACCACTACCAAAATCCCAGGGACCCAGTACTTC.

This clonotype was seen only a few times. The chain combines TRBV7-2 with TRBJ2-5; D gene ambiguous. Near its end, the DNA agrees better with TRBJ2-7, so the J call may be wrong. Germline CDR1 reads SGHTA; CDR2 reads FQGNSA. The CDR3 has 13 amino acids. CDR3 in DNA: TGTGCCAGCAGCCAAAGAGTTTCAGACGAGCAGTACTTC. Translated: CASSQRVSDEQYF.

The chain couples TRBV20-1 to TRBJ2-7; D is perhaps TRBD2 (6 bases). The V end was cut by 4 bases, the J end by 6 bases, with 28 bases between. This CDR3 is 17 amino acids long. CDR1 and CDR2 from the germline V gene are DFQATT and SNEGSKA (reference sequence). The CDR3 nucleotides read TGCAGTGCTATGCGTAGAGGAGGGGCGACTTACGTGAGCGAGCAGTACTTC. As protein: CSAMRRGGATYVSEQYF.

The chain joins TRBV7-2 to TRBJ2-1; D may be TRBD2 (5 bases). CDR1 and CDR2 (germline): SGHTA, FQGNSA. The CDR3 runs 15 residues. Trimming left V 4 bases short and J 4 bases short, with 14 bases between. The CDR3 reads CASSSRTYVYNEQFF. CDR3 nucleotide sequence: TGTGCCAGCAGCTCTCGGACTTACGTTTACAATGAGCAGTTCTTC.

The V call is TRBV12-5, the J call TRBJ2-3; 10 positions match TRBD2. The trim removed 3 bases at V and 2 bases at J, leaving 5 bases unmatched. The V gene's germline CDR1 is LGHNT and CDR2 FRNRAP. This CDR3 comprises 16 residues. The CDR3 loop is CASGFHLAGVTDTQYF. CDR3 DNA: TGTGCTAGTGGTTTCCACCTAGCGGGGGTCACAGATACGCAGTATTTT.

The table lists this clonotype with a few counts. V usage is TRBV4-3 and J usage is TRBJ2-5; the D gene is possibly TRBD1 (6 bases). Trimming took off 0 bases at V and 11 bases at J, with 25 bases between the two ends. Germline lookup yields CDR1 LGHNA and CDR2 YSLEER. The CDR3 is made up of 17 amino acids. The CDR3 nucleotides are TGCGCCAGCAGCCAAGAGAACTCCCGCCAAACAGGGCAACGGCAGTACTTC. Translating it yields CASSQENSRQTGQRQYF.

This clonotype came up once. V is TRBV5-1 and J is TRBJ1-1, with 11 bases identical to TRBD1. The CDR3 consists of 16 residues. Germline V gene data show CDR1 as SGHRS and CDR2 as YFSETQ. Trimming took 4 bases from V and 0 from J; bases not matched to a gene: 5. CDR3 loop: CASSRGQGVMNTEAFF. In DNA form, the CDR3 reads TGCGCCAGCAGCCGGGGACAGGGGGTCATGAACACTGAAGCTTTCTTT.

The chain employs TRBV20-1 and TRBJ2-7, with 7 bases matching TRBD2. CDR1 is DFQATT, CDR2 SNEGSKA, per germline (reference sequence). This CDR3 spans 12 amino acids. Germline trimming cut 7 bases from V and 3 bases from J; bases unmatched to any gene: 6. CDR3 DNA sequence: TGCAGTGGAGCAGCGGGACTCTACGAGCAGTACTTC. It translates to CSGAAGLYEQYF.

The gene calls are TRBV20-1 and TRBJ2-3; TRBD2 matches at 8 bases. Trimming took 6 bases from V and 2 from J; bases not matched to a gene: 16. Germline CDR1 reads DFQATT; CDR2 reads SNEGSKA (reference sequence). This CDR3 spans 17 amino acids. Here the CDR3 reads CSAPKLIAGTNTDTQYF. The DNA of the CDR3 is TGCAGTGCCCCGAAGTTAATAGCGGGGACGAACACAGATACGCAGTATTTT.

Only a few counts were recorded for this clonotype. This chain links TRBV7-2 with TRBJ1-2; D is unclear. Trimming took off 1 base at V and 8 bases at J, with 14 bases between the two ends. CDR3 size: 14 residues. Germline V gives CDR1 SGHTA, CDR2 FQGNSA. The CDR3 protein is CASSLEDFGEGYTF. The CDR3, as DNA: TGTGCCAGCAGCTTAGAAGATTTTGGCGAAGGCTACACCTTC.

In its sample, this clonotype was seen a few times. The chain recombines TRBV7-2 with TRBJ2-1; D is possibly TRBD2 (6 bases). CDR1 is SGHTA, CDR2 FQGNSA, per germline. Trimming cost V 1 base and J 4 bases, with 11 bases left between them. The CDR3 runs 15 residues. The CDR3 coding sequence is TGTGCCAGCAGCTTAGACTCGGCGGGGTACAATGAGCAGTTCTTC. Its translation is CASSLDSAGYNEQFF.

The chain has TRBV9 and TRBJ2-3; 9 nucleotides line up with TRBD2. There are 16 residues in the CDR3. In germline, CDR1 is SGDLS, CDR2 YYNGEE. V was pared by 1 base and J by 6 bases, with 9 bases of the junction left unmatched. The CDR3 DNA follows: TGTGCCAGCAGCGTACGCGGGAGGGCCGGAGGGGATACGCAGTATTTT. This translates into CASSVRGRAGGDTQYF.

This clonotype occurred a few times. This sequence joins TRBV4-3 and TRBJ2-7; 11 nucleotides line up with TRBD2. The end of the DNA aligns better with TRBJ2-4, so the J call may be wrong. The germline gives CDR1 LGHNA, CDR2 YSLEER. CDR3 size: 19 residues. The chain's CDR3 is CASSQDAGLAARDINIQYF. In DNA, the CDR3 is TGCGCCAGCAGCCAAGATGCGGGACTAGCGGCCAGAGATATAAACATTCAGTACTTC.

The chain uses TRBV10-3 and TRBJ2-1, with TRBD1 matching over 7 bases. CDR1 is ENHRY and CDR2 is SYGVKD in the germline V gene. The V segment lost 7 bases and the J segment 9 bases; nucleotides outside the gene matches: 9. The CDR3 has 13 amino acids. Here the CDR3 DNA reads TGTGCCATCACCGGACAGGCCGTAGGTGAGCAGTTCTTC. Translation: CAITGQAVGEQFF.

This clonotype was seen only a few times. The chain links TRBV11-2 to TRBJ2-5, with 9 bases that match TRBD2. The V segment lost 7 bases and the J segment 6 bases; nucleotides outside the gene matches: 9. CDR1 and CDR2 (germline): SGHAT, FQNNGV. The CDR3 length is 14 residues. CDR3 bases: TGTGCCAGCACCTCGGGTCTAGCGGGAAAGACCCAGTACTTC. This codes for CASTSGLAGKTQYF.

CDR3 residues: CASSPGVAPGEKLFF. The DNA for the CDR3 is TGTGCCAGCTCCCCGGGAGTGGCACCCGGGGAAAAACTGTTTTTT. This chain connects TRBV6-6 to TRBJ1-4; D call uncertain. Looked up from germline, CDR1 is MNHNY and CDR2 is SVGAGI (reference sequence). CDR3 length: 15 amino acids. Trimming cost V 8 bases and J 8 bases, with 21 bases left between them.

The chain couples TRBV6-5 to TRBJ2-7, with D possibly matching TRBD2 (5 bases). CDR1 and CDR2 from the germline V gene are MNHEY and SVGAGI. V was cut by 4 bases and J by 0 bases, with 13 bases left in between. The length of the CDR3 is 15 residues. Here the CDR3 DNA reads TGTGCCAGCAGTTCCCCTCAGCGGACCTCCTACGAGCAGTACTTC. It is translated as CASSSPQRTSYEQYF.

This chain uses TRBV21-1 with TRBJ1-1. TRBV21-1 represents a pseudogene. The CDR3 contains 11 residues. The CDR3 DNA reads as TGTTTCAGGGGTCGGAACACTGAAGCTTTCTTT. It yields the protein CFRGRNTEAFF.